Listed here are 12 T cell receptor beta chains from one sample, sequenced in a study of T-cell memory formation after mild COVID-19. TCRdb called the 5' RACE reads again in MiXCR, with one record for every CDR3 protein. The sample lists 300,000 to 400,000 distinct CDR3 sequences, 25% to 30% seen once, with approximately 13% in the top ten. Material: PBMCs or a T cell subset sorted from them (not recorded which). The source of these receptors is an adult woman who had mild COVID-19 (a few samples of this study predate the infection). Cell type and time point are not known.

The chain recombines TRBV12-3 or TRBV12-4 with TRBJ1-1; D possibly corresponds to TRBD1 (5 bases). CDR3 size: 14 residues. V was trimmed by 5 bases and J by 1 base, leaving 11 bases between them. This CDR3 reads CASSAGLPNTEAFF. The CDR3 nucleotides are TGTGCCAGCAGTGCGGGACTTCCGAACACTGAAGCTTTCTTT.

CDR3 residues: CASSLGTSGSWGNEQFF. CDR3 coding DNA: TGTGCCAGCAGTTTAGGTACTAGCGGGAGTTGGGGCAATGAGCAGTTCTTC. The V gene is TRBV12-3 or TRBV12-4, the J gene TRBJ2-1; 11 bases map to TRBD2. This CDR3 is built from 17 residues. V shed 1 base, J shed 6 bases, and the junction held 8 bases outside the gene matches.

The chain combines TRBV7-9 with TRBJ2-3, with D possibly TRBD1 on 7 matching bases. CDR1 SEHNR and CDR2 FQNEAQ come from the germline V gene (reference sequence). Trimming shortened V by 4 bases and J by 0 bases, and 11 bases separated the two germline ends. The CDR3 runs to 15 residues. CDR3 sequence reads: CASSWGDSSTDTQYF. The CDR3 region has the DNA TGTGCCAGCAGCTGGGGGGACAGTAGCACAGATACGCAGTATTTT.

This clonotype has just a few counts. The chain combines TRBV12-3 or TRBV12-4 with TRBJ2-5; no clear D. Trimming removed 4 bases at V and 7 bases at J, with 13 bases between. The CDR3 loop spans 13 amino acids. CDR3 region: CASSSGPRGTQYF. The CDR3, as DNA: TGTGCCAGCAGTTCGGGCCCGCGAGGGACCCAGTACTTC.

The chain joins TRBV12-3 or TRBV12-4 to TRBJ2-2, with unresolved D. The CDR3 loop spans 13 amino acids. Trimming pared 1 base from V and 9 bases from J, leaving 9 bases between. CDR3: CASSLDFSRELFF. The CDR3 nucleotides are TGTGCCAGCAGTTTAGACTTCTCCCGGGAGCTGTTTTTT.

This sequence joins TRBV7-9 and TRBJ1-1, with D perhaps TRBD1 (6 bases). V was trimmed by 5 bases and J by 4 bases, leaving 14 bases between them. The CDR3 runs to 14 residues. Looked up from germline, CDR1 is SEHNR and CDR2 is FQNEAQ (reference sequence). CDR3 loop: CASSHLDSGTEAFF. CDR3 DNA: TGTGCCAGCAGCCACCTGGACAGCGGCACTGAAGCTTTCTTT.

This rearrangement joins TRBV30 to TRBJ2-7; TRBD1 is a possible D gene (6 bases). V was trimmed by 3 bases and J by 1 base, leaving 10 bases between them. CDR1 and CDR2 from the germline V gene are GTSNPN and SVGIG (reference sequence). The length of the CDR3 is 13 residues. This CDR3 is CAWSRDNSYEQYF. The CDR3 DNA is TGTGCCTGGAGCCGGGACAATTCCTACGAGCAGTACTTC.

The gene calls are TRBV5-1 and TRBJ1-1, with D hard to call. V lost 4 bases, J lost 4 bases, and 17 bases lay in between. The CDR3 is 15 amino acids. Germline CDR1 reads SGHRS; CDR2 reads YFSETQ. This chain's CDR3 is CASSPGPPRVTEAFF. The CDR3 bases are TGCGCCAGCAGCCCAGGACCCCCGCGGGTCACTGAAGCTTTCTTT.

This clonotype was seen a few times. This sequence joins TRBV6-6 and TRBJ1-1; the D is unclear. Trimming removed 4 bases from V and 11 bases from J, with 11 bases in between. Germline assignment: CDR1 MNHNY and CDR2 SVGAGI (reference sequence). This CDR3 is built from 11 residues. The CDR3 DNA reads as TGTGCCAGCAGTTGGCAAGTTGGGGCTTTCTTT. Its protein product is CASSWQVGAFF.

In its sample, this clonotype was seen a few times. The rearrangement joins TRBV29-1 to TRBJ1-2; D uncertain. This CDR3 is built from 13 residues. Trimming cost V 5 bases and J 2 bases, with 12 bases left between them. CDR1 and CDR2 from the germline V gene are SQVTM and ANQGSEA. The CDR3 DNA reads as TGCAGCGTTTCCTCGGAGAACAACTATGGCTACACCTTC. Translation gives CSVSSENNYGYTF.

The table lists this clonotype with a few counts. The rearrangement joins TRBV27 to TRBJ2-1; 7 bases are shared with TRBD2. The CDR3 is 15 residues long. Germline assignment: CDR1 MNHEY and CDR2 SMNVEV (reference sequence). J lost 5 bases, V lost 3 bases, and 7 bases had no gene match. The CDR3 DNA reads as TGTGCCAGCAGTTTGGGCAGCGGGATAAACAATGAGCAGTTCTTC. This codes for CASSLGSGINNEQFF.

The chain combines TRBV5-6 with TRBJ1-1, with 7 bases lining up with TRBD1. The CDR3 length is 15 residues. The V gene end was trimmed by 7 bases and the J gene end by 1 base; junction bases not matched to a gene: 10. The V gene's germline CDR1 is SGHDT and CDR2 YYEEEE. The CDR3 region is CASHTAGQRNTEAFF. The DNA of the CDR3 is TGTGCCAGCCACACCGCGGGACAGAGGAACACTGAAGCTTTCTTT.